At least ten counts were recorded for the clone carrying this TCR beta chain. What it binds is unknown. These data belong to a study of human T cells and chemical hapten exposure. Study-wide results and caveats: High-frequency TCRs, those above 1 in 1000, stayed the same after DPC sensitization.

Germline V gene lookup returns CDR1 SGHRS and CDR2 YFSETQ. V dropped 0 bases and J dropped 2 bases, with 6 bases sitting between them. The CDR3 spans 13 residues. Unseparated into fractions, whole blood served as the source from which total RNA was extracted. As the library was built, unique molecular identifiers were attached to individual cDNA molecules. TCRdb reanalysed the 5' RACE reads using MiXCR and keeps one entry per CDR3 protein. The table includes more than 140,000 distinct CDR3 sequences, around 4.4% detected once. The TCR comes from a female donor in good health. The chain recombines TRBV5-1 with TRBJ2-7; D remains unclear. The CDR3: CASSLVPPYEQYF. Written as DNA, the CDR3 is TGCGCCAGCAGCTTGGTACCCCCCTACGAGCAGTACTTC.